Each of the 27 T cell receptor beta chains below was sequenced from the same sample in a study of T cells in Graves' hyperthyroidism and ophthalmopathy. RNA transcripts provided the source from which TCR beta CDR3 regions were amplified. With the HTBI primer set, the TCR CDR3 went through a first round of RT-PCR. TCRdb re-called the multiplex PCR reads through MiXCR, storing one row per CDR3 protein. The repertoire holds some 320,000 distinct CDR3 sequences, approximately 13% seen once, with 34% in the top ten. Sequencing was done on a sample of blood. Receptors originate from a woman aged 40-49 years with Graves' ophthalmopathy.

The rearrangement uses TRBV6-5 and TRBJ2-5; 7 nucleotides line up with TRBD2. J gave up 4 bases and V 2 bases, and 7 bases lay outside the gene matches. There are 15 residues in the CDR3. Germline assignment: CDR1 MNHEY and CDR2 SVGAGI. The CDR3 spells CASSYMGTTGETQYF. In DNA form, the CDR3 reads TGTGCCAGCAGTTACATGGGGACTACCGGAGAGACCCAGTACTTC.

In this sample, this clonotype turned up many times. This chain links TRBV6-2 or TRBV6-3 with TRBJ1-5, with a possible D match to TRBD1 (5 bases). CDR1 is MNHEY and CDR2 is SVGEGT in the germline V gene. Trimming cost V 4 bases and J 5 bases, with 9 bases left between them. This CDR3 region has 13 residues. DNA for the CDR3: TGTGCCAGCAGTTTGGGACGGCATCAGCCCCAGCATTTT. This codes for CASSLGRHQPQHF.

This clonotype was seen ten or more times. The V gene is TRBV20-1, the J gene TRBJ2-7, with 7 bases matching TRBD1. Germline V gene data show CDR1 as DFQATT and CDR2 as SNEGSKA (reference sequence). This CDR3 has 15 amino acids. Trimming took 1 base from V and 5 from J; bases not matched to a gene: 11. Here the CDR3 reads CSARGPTGYIDEQYF. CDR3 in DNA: TGCAGTGCTAGAGGTCCGACAGGGTATATCGACGAGCAGTACTTC.

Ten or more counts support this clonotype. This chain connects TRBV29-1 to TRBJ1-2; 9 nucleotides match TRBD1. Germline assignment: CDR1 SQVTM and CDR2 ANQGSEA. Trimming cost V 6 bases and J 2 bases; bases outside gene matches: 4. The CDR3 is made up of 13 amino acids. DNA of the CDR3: TGCAGCGTCCGGACAGGGGCGAACTATGGCTACACCTTC. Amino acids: CSVRTGANYGYTF.

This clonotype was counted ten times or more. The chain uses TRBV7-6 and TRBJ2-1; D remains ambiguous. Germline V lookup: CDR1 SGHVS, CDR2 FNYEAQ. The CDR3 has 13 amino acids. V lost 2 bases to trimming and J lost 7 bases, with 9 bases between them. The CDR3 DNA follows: TGTGCCAGCAGCTTAATGCCGCTGAATGAGCAGTTCTTC. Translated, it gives CASSLMPLNEQFF.

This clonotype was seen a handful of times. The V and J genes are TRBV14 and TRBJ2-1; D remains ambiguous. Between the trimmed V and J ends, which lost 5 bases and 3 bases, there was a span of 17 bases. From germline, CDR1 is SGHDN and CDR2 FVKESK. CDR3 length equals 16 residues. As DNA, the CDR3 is TGTGCCAGCAGCGTCATGGAAGCTCTAAGCTACAATGAGCAGTTCTTC. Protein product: CASSVMEALSYNEQFF.

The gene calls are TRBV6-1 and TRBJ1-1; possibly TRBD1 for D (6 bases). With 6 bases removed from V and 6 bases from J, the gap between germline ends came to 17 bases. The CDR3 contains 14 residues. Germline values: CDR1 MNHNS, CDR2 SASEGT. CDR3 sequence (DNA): TGTGCCAGCAGGGGCTCAGGGGAGGGGGCTGAAGCTTTCTTT. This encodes CASRGSGEGAEAFF.

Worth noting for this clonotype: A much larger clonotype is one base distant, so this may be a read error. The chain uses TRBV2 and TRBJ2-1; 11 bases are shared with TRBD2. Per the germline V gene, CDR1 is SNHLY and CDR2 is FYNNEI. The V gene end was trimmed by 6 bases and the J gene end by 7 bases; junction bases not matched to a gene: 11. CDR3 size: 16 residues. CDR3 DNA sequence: TGTGCCAGCAGGGAATTTAGCGGGGGGGTAAATAATGAGCAGTTCTTC. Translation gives CASREFSGGVNNEQFF.

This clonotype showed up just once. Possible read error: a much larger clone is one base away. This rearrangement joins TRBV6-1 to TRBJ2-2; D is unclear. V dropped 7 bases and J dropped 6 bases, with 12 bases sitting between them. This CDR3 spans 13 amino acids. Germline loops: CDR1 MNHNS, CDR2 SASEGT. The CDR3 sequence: CASKVGFPGELFF. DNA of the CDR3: TGTGCCAGCAAGGTAGGGTTCCCCGGGGAGCTGTTTTTT.

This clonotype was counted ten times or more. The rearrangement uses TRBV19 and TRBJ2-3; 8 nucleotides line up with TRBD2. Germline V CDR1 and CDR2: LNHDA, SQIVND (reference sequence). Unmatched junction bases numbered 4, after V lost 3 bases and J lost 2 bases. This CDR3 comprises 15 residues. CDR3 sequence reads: CASSMGAGVTDTQYF. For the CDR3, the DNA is TGTGCCAGTAGTATGGGAGCGGGAGTCACAGATACGCAGTATTTT.

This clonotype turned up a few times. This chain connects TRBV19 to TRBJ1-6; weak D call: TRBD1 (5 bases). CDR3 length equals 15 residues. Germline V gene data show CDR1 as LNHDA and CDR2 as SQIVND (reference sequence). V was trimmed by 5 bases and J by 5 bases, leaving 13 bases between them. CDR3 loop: CASSPNRQNNSPLHF. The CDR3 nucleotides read TGTGCCAGTAGTCCAAACCGACAGAATAATTCACCCCTCCACTTT.

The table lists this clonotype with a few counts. The CDR3 sequence is CSAPRDLPSPNIQYF. CDR3 sequence (DNA): TGCAGTGCCCCCCGGGACCTCCCAAGCCCCAACATTCAGTACTTC. This chain links TRBV20-1 with TRBJ2-4; D assignment may be TRBD1 or TRBD2 (5 bases each). There are 15 residues in the CDR3. Trimming shortened V by 6 bases and J by 7 bases, and 22 bases separated the two germline ends. Germline CDR1 and CDR2: DFQATT and SNEGSKA (reference sequence).

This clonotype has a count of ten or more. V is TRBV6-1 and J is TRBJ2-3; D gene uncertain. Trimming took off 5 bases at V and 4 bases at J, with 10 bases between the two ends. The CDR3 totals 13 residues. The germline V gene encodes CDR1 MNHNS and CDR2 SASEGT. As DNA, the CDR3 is TGTGCCAGCAGTTACCAACAGCCAGATACGCAGTATTTT. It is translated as CASSYQQPDTQYF.

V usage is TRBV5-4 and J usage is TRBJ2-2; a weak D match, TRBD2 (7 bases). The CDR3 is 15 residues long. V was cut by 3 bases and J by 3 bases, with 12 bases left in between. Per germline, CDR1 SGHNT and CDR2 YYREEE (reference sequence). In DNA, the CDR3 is TGTGCCAGCAGCTCCCAGGGGAGGGACACCGGGGAGCTGTTTTTT. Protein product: CASSSQGRDTGELFF.

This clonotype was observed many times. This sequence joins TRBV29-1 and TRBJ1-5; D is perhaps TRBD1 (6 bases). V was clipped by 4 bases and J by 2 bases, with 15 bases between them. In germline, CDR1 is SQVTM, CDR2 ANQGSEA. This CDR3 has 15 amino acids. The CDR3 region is CSVASGVSGNQPQHF. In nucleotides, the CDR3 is TGCAGCGTTGCTTCAGGGGTGAGCGGCAATCAGCCCCAGCATTTT. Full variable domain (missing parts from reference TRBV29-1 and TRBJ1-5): SAVISQKPSRDICQRGTSLTIQCQVDSQVTMMFWYRQQPGQSLTLIATANQGSEATYESGFVIDKFPISRPNLTFSTLTVSNMSPEDSSIYLCSVASGVSGNQPQHFGDGTRLSIL.

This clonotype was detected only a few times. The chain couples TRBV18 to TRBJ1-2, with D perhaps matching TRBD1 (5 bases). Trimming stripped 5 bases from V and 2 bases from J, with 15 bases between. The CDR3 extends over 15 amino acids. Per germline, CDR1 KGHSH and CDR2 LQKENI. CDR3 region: CASSSTRERNYGYTF. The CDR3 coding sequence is TGTGCCAGCTCATCAACCAGGGAAAGGAACTATGGCTACACCTTC.

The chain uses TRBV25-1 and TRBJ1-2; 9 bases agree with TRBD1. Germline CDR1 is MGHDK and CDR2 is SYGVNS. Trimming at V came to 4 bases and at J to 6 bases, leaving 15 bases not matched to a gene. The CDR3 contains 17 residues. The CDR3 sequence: CASSAAPGTGRENGYTF. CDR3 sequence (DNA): TGTGCCAGCAGTGCCGCCCCCGGGACAGGGAGGGAAAATGGCTACACCTTC.

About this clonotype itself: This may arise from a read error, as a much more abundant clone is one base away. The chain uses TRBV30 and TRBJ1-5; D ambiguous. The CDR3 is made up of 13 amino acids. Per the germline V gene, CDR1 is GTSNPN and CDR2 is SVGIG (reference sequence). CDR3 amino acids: CARREYSNQPQHF. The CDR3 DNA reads TGTGCCAGGAGGGAATATAGCAATCAGCCCCAGCATTTT.

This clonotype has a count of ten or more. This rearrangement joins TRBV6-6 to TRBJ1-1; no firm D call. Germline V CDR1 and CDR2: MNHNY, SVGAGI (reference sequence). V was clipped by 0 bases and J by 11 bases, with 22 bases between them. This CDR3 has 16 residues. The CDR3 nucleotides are TGTGCCAGCAGTTACTCAGGGATAAGACGGTCGTTAAATGCTTTCTTT. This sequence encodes CASSYSGIRRSLNAFF.

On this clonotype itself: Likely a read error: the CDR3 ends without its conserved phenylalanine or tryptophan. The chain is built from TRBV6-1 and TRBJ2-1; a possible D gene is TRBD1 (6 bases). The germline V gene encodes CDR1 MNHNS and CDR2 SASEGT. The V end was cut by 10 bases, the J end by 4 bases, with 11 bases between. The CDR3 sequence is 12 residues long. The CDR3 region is CATRGPYNEQFS. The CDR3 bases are TGTGCCACCAGGGGCCCTTACAATGAGCAGTTCTCC.

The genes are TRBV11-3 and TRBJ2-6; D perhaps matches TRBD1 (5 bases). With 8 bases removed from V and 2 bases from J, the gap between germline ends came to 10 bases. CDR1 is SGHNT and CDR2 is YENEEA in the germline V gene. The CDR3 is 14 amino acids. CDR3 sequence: CASGAYAGANVLTF. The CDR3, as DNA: TGTGCCAGCGGGGCATACGCTGGGGCCAACGTCCTGACTTTC.

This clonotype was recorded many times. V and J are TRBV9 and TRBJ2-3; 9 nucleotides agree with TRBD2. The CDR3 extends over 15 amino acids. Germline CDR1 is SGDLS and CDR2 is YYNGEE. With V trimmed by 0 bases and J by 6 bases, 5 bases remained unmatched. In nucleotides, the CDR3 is TGTGCCAGCAGCGTAGATAGCGGGGGTAGGGATACGCAGTATTTT. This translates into CASSVDSGGRDTQYF.

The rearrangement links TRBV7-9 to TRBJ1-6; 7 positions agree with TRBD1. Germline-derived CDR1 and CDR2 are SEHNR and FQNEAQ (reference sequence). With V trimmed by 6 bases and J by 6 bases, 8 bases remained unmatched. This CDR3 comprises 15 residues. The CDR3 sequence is CASRKMGQPNSPLHF. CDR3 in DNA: TGTGCCAGCAGAAAAATGGGACAGCCTAATTCACCCCTCCACTTT.

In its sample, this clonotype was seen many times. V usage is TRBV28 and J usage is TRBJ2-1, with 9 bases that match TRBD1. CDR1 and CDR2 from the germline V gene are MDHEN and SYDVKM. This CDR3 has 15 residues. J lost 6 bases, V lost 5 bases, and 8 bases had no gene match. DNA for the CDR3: TGTGCCAGCAGTGTCACAGGGGGCTTATCCAATGAGCAGTTCTTC. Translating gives CASSVTGGLSNEQFF.

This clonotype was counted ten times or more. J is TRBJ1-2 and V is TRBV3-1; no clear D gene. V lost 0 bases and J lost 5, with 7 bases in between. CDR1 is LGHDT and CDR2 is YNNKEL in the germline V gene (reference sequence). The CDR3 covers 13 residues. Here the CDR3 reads CASSQEYGYGYTF. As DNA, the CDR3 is TGTGCCAGCAGCCAAGAGTACGGATATGGCTACACCTTC.

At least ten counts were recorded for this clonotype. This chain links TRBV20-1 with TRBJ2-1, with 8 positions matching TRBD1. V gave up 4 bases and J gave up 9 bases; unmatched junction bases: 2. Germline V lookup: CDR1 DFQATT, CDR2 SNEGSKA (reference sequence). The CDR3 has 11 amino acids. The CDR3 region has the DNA TGCAGTGCTACACAGGGGGGTGAGCAGTTCTTC. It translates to CSATQGGEQFF.

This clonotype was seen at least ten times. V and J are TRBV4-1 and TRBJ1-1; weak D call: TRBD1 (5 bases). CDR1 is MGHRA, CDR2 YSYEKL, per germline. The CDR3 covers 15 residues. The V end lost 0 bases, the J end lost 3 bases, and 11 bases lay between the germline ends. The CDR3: CASSQDGTGDTEAFF. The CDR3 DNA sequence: TGCGCCAGCAGCCAAGATGGCACGGGGGACACTGAAGCTTTCTTT.